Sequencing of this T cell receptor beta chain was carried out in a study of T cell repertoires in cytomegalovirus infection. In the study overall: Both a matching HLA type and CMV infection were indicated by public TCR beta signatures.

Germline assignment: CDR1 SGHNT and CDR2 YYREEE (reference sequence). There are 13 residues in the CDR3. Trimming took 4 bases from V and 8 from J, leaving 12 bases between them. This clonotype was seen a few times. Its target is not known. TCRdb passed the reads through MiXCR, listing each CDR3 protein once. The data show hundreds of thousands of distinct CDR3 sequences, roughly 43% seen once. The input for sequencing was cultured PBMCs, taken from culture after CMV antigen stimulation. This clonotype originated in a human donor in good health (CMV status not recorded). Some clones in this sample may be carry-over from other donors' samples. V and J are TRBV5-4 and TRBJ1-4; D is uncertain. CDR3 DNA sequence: TGTGCCAGCAGCCACGGAGCGGGGGAAAAACTGTTTTTT. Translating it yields CASSHGAGEKLFF. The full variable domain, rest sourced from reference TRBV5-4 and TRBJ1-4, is ETGVTQSPTHLIKTRGQQVTLRCSSQSGHNTVSWYQQALGQGPQFIFQYYREEENGRGNFPPRFSGLQFPNYSSELNVNALELDDSALYLCASSHGAGEKLFFGSGTQLSVL.